Listed here are 11 T cell receptor beta chains from one sample, sequenced in a study of T cells in Graves' hyperthyroidism and ophthalmopathy. Regions amplified from RNA transcripts were the TCR beta CDR3 regions. First-round RT-PCR with HTBI primers amplified the TCR CDR3 region. TCRdb re-derived calls from the multiplex PCR reads in MiXCR, one entry per CDR3 protein. Of over 400,000 distinct CDR3 sequences in the sample, over 12% were seen once. Sequenced sample: blood. The source is a man aged 18 to 29 with Graves' ophthalmopathy.

This clonotype showed up many times. This sequence joins TRBV18 and TRBJ1-1; D perhaps matches TRBD1 (5 bases). The germline V and J ends were trimmed by 3 bases and 5 bases, with 13 bases remaining between them. CDR3 length equals 14 residues. The germline gives CDR1 KGHSH, CDR2 LQKENI. The CDR3 DNA reads TGTGCCAGCTCACCCCCTATAGGGGCTACTGAAGCTTTCTTT. This encodes CASSPPIGATEAFF.

The chain carries TRBV5-8 and TRBJ2-1, with 15 nucleotides matching TRBD2. This CDR3 is 15 amino acids long. Looked up from germline, CDR1 is SGHTS and CDR2 is YDEGEE. Unmatched junction bases numbered 5, after V lost 4 bases and J lost 9 bases. The CDR3 DNA reads TGTGCCAGCAGCCGGACTAGCGGGGGGGCTGGTGAGCAGTTCTTC. This translates into CASSRTSGGAGEQFF.

V and J are TRBV11-2 and TRBJ2-1; 10 nucleotides align to TRBD2. The CDR3 has 17 amino acids. J lost 2 bases, V lost 1 base, and 5 bases had no gene match. From germline, CDR1 is SGHAT and CDR2 FQNNGV. CDR3 amino acids: CASSLAGTSVTYNEQFF. CDR3 nucleotide sequence: TGTGCCAGCAGCTTAGCCGGGACTAGCGTTACCTACAATGAGCAGTTCTTC.

In its sample, this clonotype was seen many times. This chain connects TRBV15 to TRBJ2-2; TRBD2 might be the D (5 bases). Trimming removed 3 bases from V and 6 bases from J, with 11 bases in between. CDR3 length equals 14 residues. CDR1 and CDR2 (germline): LNHNV, YYDKDF (reference sequence). The DNA for the CDR3 is TGTGCCACCAGCAGCCTTACTAGAGCCGGGGAGCTGTTTTTT. Amino acid sequence: CATSSLTRAGELFF. Complete variable domain (other parts from reference TRBV15 and TRBJ2-2): DAMVIQNPRYQVTQFGKPVTLSCSQTLNHNVMYWYQQKSSQAPKLLFHYYDKDFNNEADTPDNFQSRRPNTSFCFLDIRSPGLGDTAMYLCATSSLTRAGELFFGEGSRLTVL.

This clonotype was found many times. The chain joins TRBV7-8 to TRBJ2-7; the match to TRBD2 covers 14 bases. The ends lost 4 bases at V and 3 bases at J; junction bases unmatched: 8. The CDR3 has 17 residues. In germline, CDR1 is SGHVS, CDR2 FQNEAQ. Here the CDR3 DNA reads TGTGCCAGCAGCTGGACTAGCGGGGGGCCTCCCGACTACGAGCAGTACTTC. Its translation is CASSWTSGGPPDYEQYF.

This clonotype was counted ten times or more. A read error may be the cause here, since a much bigger clone is one base away. The V gene is TRBV6-4, the J gene TRBJ2-3, with D perhaps TRBD2 (6 bases). The V gene lost 3 bases and the J gene lost 0 bases, with 7 bases spanning the gap. The CDR3 is 14 amino acids. Looked up from germline, CDR1 is MRHNA and CDR2 is SNTAGT. The DNA for the CDR3 is TGTGCCAGCAGTGAAGGGACTAGCACAGATACGCAGTATTTT. It is translated as CASSEGTSTDTQYF.

This clonotype was counted ten times or more. The V and J genes are TRBV11-2 and TRBJ1-2; D remains ambiguous. The CDR3 has 12 residues. Germline CDR1 SGHAT, CDR2 FQNNGV. The ends were cut back, 5 bases at V and 4 bases at J, with 8 bases in the middle. CDR3 bases: TGTGCCAGCAGCCCCGGACTCTATGGCTACACCTTC. Translation gives CASSPGLYGYTF.

Note on this clonotype: A read error may be the cause here, since a much bigger clone is one base away. V gene TRBV7-2 combines with J gene TRBJ1-1, with 10 bases fitting TRBD1. The CDR3 consists of 15 residues. Germline V gives CDR1 SGHTA, CDR2 FQGNSA. The CDR3 region is CACSPRQGADTEAFF. CDR3 coding DNA: TGTGCCTGCAGCCCGAGACAGGGGGCGGACACTGAAGCTTTCTTT.

The rearrangement joins TRBV7-6 to TRBJ2-3; the match to TRBD2 covers 11 bases. V lost 5 bases, J lost 7 bases, and 8 bases stayed unmatched. The CDR3 covers 15 residues. Germline lookup yields CDR1 SGHVS and CDR2 FNYEAQ. CDR3 coding DNA: TGTGCCAGCAGCCCGGGTAGCGGGGGGGCAAATACGCAGTATTTT. Translated: CASSPGSGGANTQYF.

In its sample, this clonotype was seen many times. This chain links TRBV20-1 with TRBJ2-3; no firm D call. Trimming shortened V by 0 bases and J by 2 bases, and 12 bases separated the two germline ends. This CDR3 comprises 15 residues. The V gene's germline CDR1 is DFQATT and CDR2 SNEGSKA (reference sequence). The CDR3, as DNA: TGCAGTGCTAGAGATCCGGTCACCGACACAGATACGCAGTATTTT. Translating gives CSARDPVTDTDTQYF.

This clonotype was seen repeatedly, ten times or more. The V and J genes are TRBV20-1 and TRBJ2-1; 9 nucleotides agree with TRBD2. V was clipped by 1 base and J by 8 bases; unmatched bases: 12. The CDR3 has 16 residues. Germline CDR1 and CDR2: DFQATT and SNEGSKA (reference sequence). In DNA form, the CDR3 reads TGCAGTGCTAGAGTCGAATCTAGCGGGAAATGGCATGAGCAGTTCTTC. Translating it yields CSARVESSGKWHEQFF.